This entry lists 27 T cell receptor beta chains sequenced from one sample in a study of a mutant IDH1 vaccine in newly diagnosed glioma. Time point: week 5, during vaccination. Each dose of the vaccine consisted of 300 ug of mutant IDH1 20-mer peptide, with topical imiquimod. Clones were read by immunoSEQ multiplex PCR, and TCRdb kept only the in-frame ones, dropping some. The data show 50,000 or so clones, about 86% seen once. These receptors lack a known antigen. The sample consisted of PBMCs, taken from a glioma patient whose treatment included an IDH1 peptide vaccine. These TCRs come from a woman between 45 and 65 years old with glioma.

This sequence joins TRBV27 and TRBJ2-1; TRBD2 might be the D (6 bases). V lost 2 bases to trimming and J lost 10 bases, with 21 bases between them. The CDR3 loop spans 16 amino acids. Germline CDR1 MNHEY, CDR2 SMNVEV (reference sequence). The CDR3 sequence is CASSLTGDGGGGEQFF. For the CDR3, the DNA is TGTGCCAGCAGTTTAACCGGGGACGGGGGTGGTGGGGAGCAGTTCTTC.

This rearrangement joins TRBV6-5 to TRBJ2-7, with 9 bases matching TRBD1. Germline V gives CDR1 MNHEY, CDR2 SVGAGI. CDR3 length: 15 residues. V lost 4 bases to trimming and J lost 3 bases; unmatched junction nucleotides: 7. This CDR3 reads CASSFDRGVDYEQYF. The CDR3 DNA reads as TGTGCCAGCAGTTTTGACAGGGGGGTTGACTACGAGCAGTACTTC.

Only one count was recorded for this clone. The rearrangement uses TRBV5-4 and TRBJ2-1; the D is unclear. This CDR3 has 16 amino acids. CDR1 and CDR2 from the germline V gene are SGHNT and YYREEE (reference sequence). V was cut by 4 bases and J by 4 bases, with 18 bases left in between. As DNA, the CDR3 is TGTGCCAGCAGCCCGAGGCGGCCGGGTTTGTACAATGAGCAGTTCTTC. It codes for CASSPRRPGLYNEQFF. Full variable domain (missing parts from reference TRBV5-4 and TRBJ2-1): ETGVTQSPTHLIKTRGQQVTLRCSSQSGHNTVSWYQQALGQGPQFIFQYYREEENGRGNFPPRFSGLQFPNYSSELNVNALELDDSALYLCASSPRRPGLYNEQFFGPGTRLTVL.

The CDR3 region has the DNA TGTGCCAGCAGCCCGACAAACGCCTACGAGCAGTACTTC. This translates into CASSPTNAYEQYF. J is TRBJ2-7 and V is TRBV7-8; unclear D gene. CDR1 is SGHVS and CDR2 is FQNEAQ in the germline V gene. V dropped 5 bases and J dropped 2 bases, with 10 bases sitting between them. This CDR3 comprises 13 residues.

The chain employs TRBV7-9 and TRBJ1-1, with D hard to call. In germline, CDR1 is SEHNR, CDR2 FQNEAQ (reference sequence). V lost 7 bases to trimming and J lost 3 bases, with 12 bases between them. This CDR3 contains 13 residues. The CDR3 here is CASTPPGDTEAFF. The DNA of the CDR3 is TGTGCCAGCACCCCCCCCGGGGACACTGAAGCTTTCTTT.

The rearrangement links TRBV9 to TRBJ1-2; unclear D gene. CDR1 SGDLS and CDR2 YYNGEE come from the germline V gene. Trimming removed 3 bases at V and 4 bases at J, with 16 bases between. The CDR3 is 15 residues long. Written as DNA, the CDR3 is TGTGCCAGCAGCGGCACAGCGTACTCGGCCTATGGCTACACCTTC. It encodes CASSGTAYSAYGYTF.

The genes are TRBV5-1 and TRBJ2-3, with D possibly matching TRBD2 (6 bases). The CDR3 contains 18 residues. The V end was cut by 0 bases, the J end by 2 bases, with 19 bases between. CDR1 is SGHRS, CDR2 YFSETQ, per germline. CDR3 in DNA: TGCGCCAGCAGCTTGGAAACCCAGGACTACTCAACCACAGATACGCAGTATTTT. Amino acids: CASSLETQDYSTTDTQYF. Looking up the rest from reference TRBV5-1 and TRBJ2-3 gives the full variable domain: KAGVTQTPRYLIKTRGQQVTLSCSPISGHRSVSWYQQTPGQGLQFLFEYFSETQRNKGNFPGRFSGRQFSNSRSEMNVSTLELGDSALYLCASSLETQDYSTTDTQYFGPGTRLTVL.

The chain couples TRBV19 to TRBJ2-7; 10 bases are a match to TRBD2. Germline V CDR1 and CDR2: LNHDA, SQIVND (reference sequence). Germline trimming cut 9 bases from V and 1 base from J; bases unmatched to any gene: 6. This CDR3 has 14 amino acids. The CDR3 region is CASSGGAGSYEQYF. CDR3 nucleotide sequence: TGTGCCAGCAGCGGGGGGGCCGGGTCCTACGAGCAGTACTTC. Drawing the rest from reference TRBV19 and TRBJ2-7, the complete variable domain is DGGITQSPKYLFRKEGQNVTLSCEQNLNHDAMYWYRQDPGQGLRLIYYSQIVNDFQKGDIAEGYSVSREKKESFPLTVTSAQKNPTAFYLCASSGGAGSYEQYFGPGTRLTVT.

This chain joins TRBV5-1 and TRBJ2-2; D possibly corresponds to TRBD2 (5 bases). CDR1 and CDR2 (germline): SGHRS, YFSETQ. The CDR3 sequence is 15 residues long. Deletions cut 0 bases from V and 6 bases from J, with 12 bases between. CDR3 protein: CASSLGGLKAGELFF. CDR3 bases: TGCGCCAGCAGCTTGGGAGGACTGAAAGCCGGGGAGCTGTTTTTT.

The chain has TRBV11-2 and TRBJ1-1, with D unclear. Trimming stripped 1 base from V and 5 bases from J, with 14 bases between. The CDR3 loop spans 15 amino acids. CDR1 SGHAT and CDR2 FQNNGV come from the germline V gene. The CDR3 coding sequence is TGTGCCAGCAGCTTAGCGGAGGGAGATGTTACTGAAGCTTTCTTT. Its protein is CASSLAEGDVTEAFF.

The genes are TRBV28 and TRBJ2-7; D remains ambiguous. V was clipped by 3 bases and J by 2 bases, with 5 bases between them. The CDR3 runs to 12 residues. Germline-derived CDR1 and CDR2 are MDHEN and SYDVKM. The CDR3 DNA reads TGTGCCAGCAGTTTCTGGCCCTACGAGCAGTACTTC. As protein: CASSFWPYEQYF.

V usage is TRBV5-1 and J usage is TRBJ1-2; D possibly corresponds to TRBD1 (5 bases). Trimming took off 3 bases at V and 8 bases at J, with 17 bases between the two ends. CDR3 length: 14 residues. Germline CDR1 reads SGHRS; CDR2 reads YFSETQ. The CDR3 DNA reads TGCGCCAGCAGCTGGGACGGCCGCCAAGGAGGCTACACCTTC. Protein sequence: CASSWDGRQGGYTF. Full variable domain (missing parts from reference TRBV5-1 and TRBJ1-2): KAGVTQTPRYLIKTRGQQVTLSCSPISGHRSVSWYQQTPGQGLQFLFEYFSETQRNKGNFPGRFSGRQFSNSRSEMNVSTLELGDSALYLCASSWDGRQGGYTFGSGTRLTVV.

The chain combines TRBV9 with TRBJ1-2; unclear D gene. Per the germline V gene, CDR1 is SGDLS and CDR2 is YYNGEE. The V gene lost 2 bases and the J gene lost 3 bases, with 11 bases spanning the gap. This CDR3 spans 14 amino acids. CDR3 DNA sequence: TGTGCCAGCAGCGTTGACACCCGAGACTATGGCTACACCTTC. Its protein product is CASSVDTRDYGYTF.

This clone appeared a few times. This chain links TRBV29-1 with TRBJ1-4; D remains unclear. The CDR3 covers 13 residues. The germline V and J ends were trimmed by 6 bases and 11 bases, with 19 bases remaining between them. Germline V gene lookup returns CDR1 SQVTM and CDR2 ANQGSEA. CDR3 sequence reads: CSVDLESGRKLFF. The CDR3 DNA sequence: TGCAGCGTGGACCTGGAGAGCGGAAGGAAACTGTTTTTT.

This chain connects TRBV18 to TRBJ1-1; 10 nucleotides align to TRBD1. The germline V gene encodes CDR1 KGHSH and CDR2 LQKENI. The CDR3 runs 16 residues. V gave up 5 bases and J gave up 1 base; unmatched junction bases: 7. The CDR3 region has the DNA TGTGCCAGCTCAGATACTGACAGGGGGCCGAACACTGAAGCTTTCTTT. Protein product: CASSDTDRGPNTEAFF.

The chain uses TRBV19 and TRBJ2-5; 9 positions agree with TRBD1. Per germline, CDR1 LNHDA and CDR2 SQIVND (reference sequence). The CDR3 runs to 15 residues. V lost 9 bases to trimming and J lost 0 bases; unmatched junction nucleotides: 8. CDR3 nucleotide sequence: TGTGCCAGCGGGACAGGGAAAGGGTACCAAGAGACCCAGTACTTC. Translating gives CASGTGKGYQETQYF.

The chain links TRBV6-4 to TRBJ1-1; TRBD1 might be the D (6 bases). Trimming cost V 6 bases and J 1 base, with 9 bases left between them. There are 13 residues in the CDR3. CDR1 is MRHNA and CDR2 is SNTAGT in the germline V gene. As DNA, the CDR3 is TGTGCCAGCAGCCAGGGACAGAACACTGAAGCTTTCTTT. Amino acids: CASSQGQNTEAFF.

The chain combines TRBV4-3 with TRBJ2-2; D not resolved. The CDR3 spans 14 residues. Trimming shortened V by 1 base and J by 3 bases, and 6 bases separated the two germline ends. Germline CDR1 and CDR2: LGHNA and YSLEER. As DNA, the CDR3 is TGCGCCAGCAGCCAAGGTGATTACACCGGGGAGCTGTTTTTT. Translation: CASSQGDYTGELFF.

This chain uses TRBV25-1 with TRBJ1-2; 8 bases align to TRBD1. This CDR3 has 16 amino acids. Germline CDR1 and CDR2: MGHDK and SYGVNS. J was trimmed by 2 bases and V by 3 bases; bases with no gene match: 8. CDR3: CASSEPGGQGNYGYTF. DNA for the CDR3: TGTGCCAGCAGTGAGCCTGGAGGACAGGGCAACTATGGCTACACCTTC.

The J gene is TRBJ1-2, the V gene TRBV23-1; D unresolved. TRBV23-1 is labeled an ORF, and its function is uncertain. CDR3 length: 15 amino acids. Trimming stripped 2 bases from V and 4 bases from J, with 14 bases between. CDR3 sequence reads: CASSQVEISLYGYTF. For the CDR3, the DNA is TGCGCCAGCAGTCAAGTGGAAATTTCCCTCTATGGCTACACCTTC.

The CDR3 reads CASSLETANYEQYF. CDR3 coding DNA: TGCGCCAGCAGCTTGGAAACGGCTAACTACGAGCAGTACTTC. The gene calls are TRBV5-1 and TRBJ2-7; D is ambiguous. Germline V gene lookup returns CDR1 SGHRS and CDR2 YFSETQ. V was clipped by 0 bases and J by 3 bases, with 10 bases between them. The CDR3 totals 14 residues.

J is TRBJ1-5 and V is TRBV27, with D possibly matching TRBD1 (6 bases). The CDR3 extends over 18 amino acids. The germline V and J ends were trimmed by 8 bases and 0 bases, with 23 bases remaining between them. Germline V gene sequence: CDR1 MNHEY, CDR2 SMNVEV (reference sequence). CDR3 DNA: TGTGCCAGCGTCTACAGGGCCATGCTATACCATAGCAATCAGCCCCAGCATTTT. This translates into CASVYRAMLYHSNQPQHF.

This clone came up once. The chain joins TRBV5-8 to TRBJ2-3; D is undetermined. The CDR3 has 15 residues. Germline V gives CDR1 SGHTS, CDR2 YDEGEE. Trimming took off 2 bases at V and 6 bases at J, with 16 bases between the two ends. DNA of the CDR3: TGTGCCAGCAGCTTTCGTTTAGGGCCCTCGGATACGCAGTATTTT. Residues: CASSFRLGPSDTQYF.

This chain connects TRBV23-1 to TRBJ2-5; 9 bases fit TRBD2. TRBV23-1 is recorded as an ORF, its role being uncertain. CDR3 length: 14 amino acids. The trim removed 8 bases at V and 1 base at J, leaving 5 bases unmatched. The chain's CDR3 is CASLHSGGQETQYF. In DNA form, the CDR3 reads TGCGCCAGCCTTCATAGCGGGGGCCAAGAGACCCAGTACTTC.

This chain uses TRBV6-1 with TRBJ1-5, with TRBD1 matching over 7 bases. CDR1 is MNHNS and CDR2 is SASEGT in the germline V gene. The V and J ends lost 9 bases and 4 bases, in that order; junction bases with no gene match: 9. This CDR3 comprises 14 residues. The CDR3 region is CASSPPGGNQPQHF. The DNA for the CDR3 is TGTGCCAGTTCCCCGCCAGGGGGAAATCAGCCCCAGCATTTT.

The CDR3 protein is CASSMTSLGGNTIYF. DNA for the CDR3: TGTGCCAGTAGTATGACGTCCTTAGGGGGAAACACCATATATTTT. The J gene is TRBJ1-3, the V gene TRBV19; D call uncertain. V was shortened by 3 bases and J by 4 bases, with 13 bases between the two germline ends. The CDR3 totals 15 residues. CDR1 and CDR2 (germline): LNHDA, SQIVND (reference sequence).

This clone was recorded only once. The chain recombines TRBV6-5 with TRBJ2-2, with D unclear. CDR3 length: 14 amino acids. Trimming removed 0 bases at V and 4 bases at J, with 6 bases between. CDR1 MNHEY and CDR2 SVGAGI come from the germline V gene. In nucleotides, the CDR3 is TGTGCCAGCAGTTACTCTCAGCTCACCGGGGAGCTGTTTTTT. Translated, it gives CASSYSQLTGELFF.